The 7 T cell receptor beta chains listed next were all sequenced from one sample in a study of patients and donors after allogeneic stem cell transplantation. TCRdb re-called the RT-PCR reads through MiXCR, storing one row per CDR3 protein. The sample lists 150,000 to 250,000 distinct CDR3 sequences, 41% occurring once. The sequenced sample was blood, either unsorted or a sorted T cell fraction (not recorded which). The receptor set was obtained from a human donor who was either an allogeneic HSCT recipient or a stem cell or donor lymphocyte infusion donor (not recorded which). It is not recorded whose cells these are; they may come from a transplant donor.

This clonotype has more than one count but fewer than ten. This rearrangement joins TRBV11-2 to TRBJ1-4; D gene unclear. The CDR3 spans 15 residues. V dropped 3 bases and J dropped 5 bases, with 13 bases sitting between them. The germline V gene encodes CDR1 SGHAT and CDR2 FQNNGV. Here the CDR3 DNA reads TGTGCCAGCAGCTTTGGCAGGAAGGAGAATGAAAAACTGTTTTTT. It codes for CASSFGRKENEKLFF.

This chain links TRBV5-1 with TRBJ2-1, with 11 bases matching TRBD2. Germline V gene sequence: CDR1 SGHRS, CDR2 YFSETQ. J lost 4 bases, V lost 3 bases, and 9 bases had no gene match. This CDR3 spans 17 amino acids. CDR3 region: CASSSLAGGTQYNEQFF. CDR3 sequence (DNA): TGCGCCAGCAGCTCGCTAGCGGGAGGCACTCAATACAATGAGCAGTTCTTC.

The chain employs TRBV20-1 and TRBJ2-1, with 14 bases lining up with TRBD2. From germline, CDR1 is DFQATT and CDR2 SNEGSKA (reference sequence). This CDR3 has 18 amino acids. V lost 5 bases, J lost 0 bases, and 9 bases stayed unmatched. The CDR3 loop reads CSASGLAGGRTSYNEQFF. CDR3 nucleotides: TGCAGTGCTTCCGGACTAGCGGGAGGAAGGACCTCCTACAATGAGCAGTTCTTC.

The chain couples TRBV6-2 or TRBV6-3 to TRBJ1-1; unclear D gene. In germline, CDR1 is MNHEY, CDR2 SVGEGT. The CDR3 is made up of 14 amino acids. With 0 bases removed from V and 5 bases from J, the gap between germline ends came to 10 bases. The CDR3 loop is CASSYSKSLTEAFF. The CDR3 DNA sequence: TGTGCCAGCAGTTACTCGAAGTCACTTACTGAAGCTTTCTTT.

This clonotype appeared a few times. This chain connects TRBV7-2 to TRBJ1-2, with 8 bases matching TRBD1. Trimming cost V 5 bases and J 0 bases; bases outside gene matches: 11. Per the germline V gene, CDR1 is SGHTA and CDR2 is FQGNSA. The CDR3 totals 17 residues. CDR3 residues: CASSIWATGAANYGYTF. Written as DNA, the CDR3 is TGTGCCAGCAGCATCTGGGCGACAGGGGCGGCTAACTATGGCTACACCTTC.

V usage is TRBV4-3 and J usage is TRBJ2-1; 8 bases line up with TRBD2. This CDR3 has 18 amino acids. From germline, CDR1 is LGHNA and CDR2 YSLEER. The V gene end was trimmed by 0 bases and the J gene end by 0 bases; junction bases not matched to a gene: 7. The chain's CDR3 is CASSQEGAGGLSYNEQFF. CDR3 nucleotides: TGCGCCAGCAGCCAAGAAGGCGCGGGAGGACTCTCCTACAATGAGCAGTTCTTC.

This clonotype was counted only a few times. The rearrangement uses TRBV12-3 or TRBV12-4 and TRBJ1-2; 7 positions match TRBD1. This CDR3 has 15 amino acids. With V trimmed by 3 bases and J by 5 bases, 9 bases remained unmatched. CDR3 DNA: TGTGCCAGCAGTTTGAAACAGGGGAGGTTGTATGGCTACACCTTC. It yields the protein CASSLKQGRLYGYTF.